These 30 T cell receptor beta chains came from one sample sequenced in a study of blood T cell repertoires in COVID-19. The table came from immunoSEQ multiplex PCR; TCRdb's copy has only in-frame clones and leaves some out. The sample lists about 58,000 clones; over 70% were seen once. The sequencing input was peripheral blood. The receptors were gathered from a human donor in a cohort sampled during active COVID-19.

This clone was observed a handful of times. The V call is TRBV11-2, the J call TRBJ1-2; 10 bases align to TRBD1. With V trimmed by 4 bases and J by 3 bases, 5 bases remained unmatched. The CDR3 totals 15 residues. Germline V lookup: CDR1 SGHAT, CDR2 FQNNGV. The chain's CDR3 is CASSSRDRGYYGYTF. For the CDR3, the DNA is TGTGCCAGCAGCTCGAGGGACAGGGGATACTATGGCTACACCTTC.

This clone was counted at least ten times. This sequence joins TRBV5-1 and TRBJ2-7, with 7 bases aligning to TRBD1. Germline CDR1 and CDR2: SGHRS and YFSETQ. Losses at the gene ends were 0 bases for V and 2 bases for J; bases not matched to a gene: 5. CDR3 size: 15 residues. This chain's CDR3 is CASSLGSGQTYEQYF. The CDR3 DNA reads TGCGCCAGCAGCTTGGGTTCGGGACAGACCTACGAGCAGTACTTC.

The rearrangement uses TRBV5-5 and TRBJ2-7; 7 nucleotides line up with TRBD1. The CDR3 sequence is 14 residues long. Germline loops: CDR1 SGHKS, CDR2 YYEKEE (reference sequence). V was pared by 4 bases and J by 4 bases, with 8 bases of the junction left unmatched. The CDR3 DNA reads as TGTGCCAGCAGCACTCGACAGGGTGGGTACGAGCAGTACTTC. Its protein is CASSTRQGGYEQYF.

This chain connects TRBV10-2 to TRBJ2-7; 12 bases align to TRBD2. With 6 bases clipped from V and 4 bases from J, the junction kept 7 bases outside the gene matches. Germline V gene sequence: CDR1 WSHSY, CDR2 SAAADI. The length of the CDR3 is 15 residues. CDR3 amino acids: CASRIGLAGNYEQYF. The CDR3 coding sequence is TGCGCCAGCAGAATTGGACTAGCGGGAAATTACGAGCAGTACTTC.

The J gene is TRBJ2-7, the V gene TRBV18, with D maybe TRBD1 (6 bases). Germline-derived CDR1 and CDR2 are KGHSH and LQKENI. The V gene lost 1 base and the J gene lost 7 bases, with 8 bases spanning the gap. The length of the CDR3 is 12 residues. In nucleotides, the CDR3 is TGTGCCAGCTCACCACAAGGGGGAGAGCAGTACTTC. Its translation: CASSPQGGEQYF. Variable domain in full (rest from reference TRBV18 and TRBJ2-7): NAGVMQNPRHLVRRRGQEARLRCSPMKGHSHVYWYRQLPEEGLKFMVYLQKENIIDESGMPKERFSAEFPKEGPSILRIQQVVRGDSAAYFCASSPQGGEQYFGPGTRLTVT.

This clone was found once. As DNA, the CDR3 is TGTGCCTGGAGTGTAGGTAGCGGTAACACAGATACGCAGTATTTT. Residues: CAWSVGSGNTDTQYF. The rearrangement links TRBV30 to TRBJ2-3, with D maybe TRBD2 (6 bases). CDR1 is GTSNPN and CDR2 is SVGIG in the germline V gene (reference sequence). V was clipped by 0 bases and J by 2 bases, with 12 bases between them. This CDR3 is built from 15 residues.

The V and J genes are TRBV5-1 and TRBJ1-1; 11 positions match TRBD1. The V gene's germline CDR1 is SGHRS and CDR2 YFSETQ. The CDR3 runs to 17 residues. V dropped 4 bases and J dropped 4; count of bases not matched to a gene: 12. CDR3 nucleotide sequence: TGCGCCAGCAGCCCGGGGACAGGGGGGACTTCGGTCACTGAAGCTTTCTTT. Its protein is CASSPGTGGTSVTEAFF. The full variable domain, rest sourced from reference TRBV5-1 and TRBJ1-1, is KAGVTQTPRYLIKTRGQQVTLSCSPISGHRSVSWYQQTPGQGLQFLFEYFSETQRNKGNFPGRFSGRQFSNSRSEMNVSTLELGDSALYLCASSPGTGGTSVTEAFFGQGTRLTVV.

This rearrangement joins TRBV9 to TRBJ1-1; D is possibly TRBD1 (6 bases). V lost 2 bases, J lost 3 bases, and 11 bases lay in between. From germline, CDR1 is SGDLS and CDR2 YYNGEE. This CDR3 is 14 amino acids long. Written as DNA, the CDR3 is TGTGCCAGCAGCGTTTCGACAGGTTACACTGAAGCTTTCTTT. Translated, it gives CASSVSTGYTEAFF.

The chain links TRBV19 to TRBJ2-7, with D maybe TRBD2 (5 bases). The length of the CDR3 is 13 residues. Germline CDR1 is LNHDA and CDR2 is SQIVND (reference sequence). The V end was cut by 7 bases, the J end by 5 bases, with 15 bases between. The CDR3 here is CASTMAGFDEQYF. For the CDR3, the DNA is TGTGCCAGTACCATGGCGGGTTTCGACGAGCAGTACTTC. Full variable domain (remainder filled in from reference TRBV19 and TRBJ2-7): DGGITQSPKYLFRKEGQNVTLSCEQNLNHDAMYWYRQDPGQGLRLIYYSQIVNDFQKGDIAEGYSVSREKKESFPLTVTSAQKNPTAFYLCASTMAGFDEQYFGPGTRLTVT.

The chain links TRBV5-1 to TRBJ2-7, with D tentatively TRBD1 (7 bases). V gave up 4 bases and J gave up 2 bases, with 13 bases separating them. Germline V gene data show CDR1 as SGHRS and CDR2 as YFSETQ. The CDR3 consists of 14 residues. The CDR3 protein is CASSEDRTTYEQYF. CDR3 DNA: TGCGCCAGCAGCGAGGACAGGACTACCTACGAGCAGTACTTC. Full variable domain (missing parts from reference TRBV5-1 and TRBJ2-7): KAGVTQTPRYLIKTRGQQVTLSCSPISGHRSVSWYQQTPGQGLQFLFEYFSETQRNKGNFPGRFSGRQFSNSRSEMNVSTLELGDSALYLCASSEDRTTYEQYFGPGTRLTVT.

This clone was observed a handful of times. The chain is built from TRBV5-4 and TRBJ2-7; the match to TRBD1 covers 9 bases. Trimming cost V 4 bases and J 4 bases; bases outside gene matches: 6. CDR1 and CDR2 from the germline V gene are SGHNT and YYREEE (reference sequence). This CDR3 has 14 amino acids. CDR3 residues: CASSDGDRVYEQYF. The CDR3 DNA is TGTGCCAGCAGCGACGGGGACAGGGTATACGAGCAGTACTTC.

The rearrangement uses TRBV19 and TRBJ2-5; 11 bases are a match to TRBD2. After removal of 4 bases from V and 5 bases from J, the junction contained 6 bases not matched to a gene. The CDR3 is made up of 15 amino acids. Looked up from germline, CDR1 is LNHDA and CDR2 is SQIVND (reference sequence). The CDR3 nucleotides read TGTGCCAGTAGTAGCCTAGCGGGAGGCCGCGAGACCCAGTACTTC. Translating gives CASSSLAGGRETQYF. Drawing the rest from reference TRBV19 and TRBJ2-5, the complete variable domain is DGGITQSPKYLFRKEGQNVTLSCEQNLNHDAMYWYRQDPGQGLRLIYYSQIVNDFQKGDIAEGYSVSREKKESFPLTVTSAQKNPTAFYLCASSSLAGGRETQYFGPGTRLLVL.

The chain has TRBV5-6 and TRBJ2-2, with TRBD2 as a possible D gene (5 bases). Between the trimmed V and J ends, which lost 4 bases and 4 bases, there was a span of 8 bases. This CDR3 has 13 amino acids. Germline V gene sequence: CDR1 SGHDT, CDR2 YYEEEE. DNA for the CDR3: TGTGCCAGCAGCCGGGATTTCACCGGGGAGCTGTTTTTT. Protein: CASSRDFTGELFF. The variable domain in full, with the rest retrieved from reference TRBV5-6 and TRBJ2-2, is DAGVTQSPTHLIKTRGQQVTLRCSPKSGHDTVSWYQQALGQGPQFIFQYYEEEERQRGNFPDRFSGHQFPNYSSELNVNALLLGDSALYLCASSRDFTGELFFGEGSRLTVL.

The gene calls are TRBV28 and TRBJ2-7; TRBD1 matches at 10 bases. The J segment lost 2 bases and the V segment lost 5 bases, leaving 6 bases of the junction unmatched. Germline CDR1 reads MDHEN; CDR2 reads SYDVKM. The CDR3 covers 15 residues. The CDR3 sequence: CASSRSGTGAYEQYF. CDR3 DNA: TGTGCCAGCAGTCGTTCCGGGACAGGGGCCTACGAGCAGTACTTC.

This clone came up a few times. The J gene is TRBJ1-6, the V gene TRBV2; 11 bases line up with TRBD1. The CDR3 extends over 14 amino acids. CDR1 is SNHLY and CDR2 is FYNNEI in the germline V gene. The trim removed 6 bases at V and 9 bases at J, leaving 4 bases unmatched. CDR3 in amino acids: CASRGQGAVSPLHF. As DNA, the CDR3 is TGTGCCAGCAGAGGACAGGGGGCAGTTTCACCCCTCCACTTT.

V usage is TRBV6-1 and J usage is TRBJ2-7; 11 nucleotides agree with TRBD1. The CDR3 covers 16 residues. Germline-derived CDR1 and CDR2 are MNHNS and SASEGT. V dropped 0 bases and J dropped 3; count of bases not matched to a gene: 4. The CDR3 loop is CASSEAPGTGGYEQYF. DNA for the CDR3: TGTGCCAGCAGTGAAGCGCCCGGGACAGGGGGCTACGAGCAGTACTTC.

The V gene is TRBV7-9, the J gene TRBJ1-1; a possible D gene is TRBD1 (6 bases). Germline V CDR1 and CDR2: SEHNR, FQNEAQ (reference sequence). V was clipped by 6 bases and J by 4 bases, with 21 bases between them. The length of the CDR3 is 16 residues. In nucleotides, the CDR3 is TGTGCCAGCAGTCCCGGAGGCGGCAGGGGTGGCACTGAAGCTTTCTTT. Residues: CASSPGGGRGGTEAFF.

This clone turned up a few times. The genes are TRBV11-2 and TRBJ2-7, with 8 bases lining up with TRBD1. The CDR3 loop spans 14 amino acids. In germline, CDR1 is SGHAT, CDR2 FQNNGV. V gave up 7 bases and J gave up 0 bases; unmatched junction bases: 5. The CDR3 DNA is TGTGCCAGCAAGATAACAGGGGGCTCCTACGAGCAGTACTTC. Amino acids: CASKITGGSYEQYF.

The rearrangement joins TRBV9 to TRBJ2-5, with D tentatively TRBD1 (6 bases). The CDR3 has 14 amino acids. Germline CDR1 SGDLS, CDR2 YYNGEE. The V and J ends lost 3 bases and 2 bases respectively, with 11 bases between them. In DNA, the CDR3 is TGTGCCAGCAGCGGGGGGCCGGGGCAAGAGACCCAGTACTTC. The encoded protein is CASSGGPGQETQYF.

The chain combines TRBV19 with TRBJ1-5; 7 positions match TRBD1. The CDR3 contains 15 residues. V gave up 5 bases and J gave up 0 bases; unmatched junction bases: 4. Germline values: CDR1 LNHDA, CDR2 SQIVND (reference sequence). CDR3: CASSVWDSSNQPQHF. The CDR3 DNA follows: TGTGCCAGTAGTGTGTGGGACAGTAGCAATCAGCCCCAGCATTTT.

This clone was observed once. This chain joins TRBV4-1 and TRBJ2-4; D is perhaps TRBD1 (6 bases). Germline values: CDR1 MGHRA, CDR2 YSYEKL. Trimming removed 0 bases from V and 7 bases from J, with 19 bases in between. The CDR3 loop spans 17 amino acids. CDR3 nucleotide sequence: TGCGCCAGCAGCCAAGAGGGGGCAGGGATGAGGTTGAACATTCAGTACTTC. Translated, it gives CASSQEGAGMRLNIQYF.

The chain employs TRBV30 and TRBJ2-7, with 8 bases identical to TRBD1. The length of the CDR3 is 14 residues. Germline CDR1 reads GTSNPN; CDR2 reads SVGIG (reference sequence). With V trimmed by 0 bases and J by 7 bases, 8 bases remained unmatched. CDR3 in DNA: TGTGCCTGGAGTGTCCTGGGACAGGTTGGGGAGCAGTACTTC. Protein: CAWSVLGQVGEQYF.

This clone was seen only a few times. J is TRBJ1-2 and V is TRBV7-9, with D possibly being TRBD1 (6 bases). The CDR3 loop spans 12 amino acids. Trimming took off 4 bases at V and 6 bases at J, with 9 bases between the two ends. Germline V gene lookup returns CDR1 SEHNR and CDR2 FQNEAQ (reference sequence). The DNA of the CDR3 is TGTGCCAGCAGCTCCGCAGGGGATGGCTACACCTTC. Translation: CASSSAGDGYTF.

V gene TRBV6-1 combines with J gene TRBJ2-1, with TRBD1 matching 9 bases. With V trimmed by 1 base and J by 8 bases, 6 bases remained unmatched. Germline CDR1 reads MNHNS; CDR2 reads SASEGT. The CDR3 runs 15 residues. Written as DNA, the CDR3 is TGTGCCAGCAGTGAAGATTGGACAGGGGTCCATGAGCAGTTCTTC. This sequence encodes CASSEDWTGVHEQFF.

V gene TRBV7-2 combines with J gene TRBJ2-7, with 8 bases that match TRBD1. After removal of 5 bases from V and 0 bases from J, the junction contained 6 bases not matched to a gene. CDR1 and CDR2 from the germline V gene are SGHTA and FQGNSA. The CDR3 has 15 amino acids. This chain's CDR3 is CASSPRTGGSYEQYF. The CDR3 DNA sequence: TGTGCCAGCAGCCCCCGCACAGGGGGCTCCTACGAGCAGTACTTC.

This clone was recorded once. CDR3 bases: TGTGCCACCAGCAGAGGGACTGGTACCTACAATGAGCAGTTCTTC. The encoded protein is CATSRGTGTYNEQFF. The chain carries TRBV15 and TRBJ2-1, with a possible D match to TRBD2 (5 bases). V gave up 1 base and J gave up 2 bases, with 9 bases separating them. The length of the CDR3 is 15 residues. Germline lookup yields CDR1 LNHNV and CDR2 YYDKDF (reference sequence).

The chain employs TRBV7-9 and TRBJ2-7; TRBD1 matches at 9 bases. V shed 5 bases, J shed 5 bases, and the junction held 13 bases outside the gene matches. The CDR3 is made up of 16 amino acids. Germline assignment: CDR1 SEHNR and CDR2 FQNEAQ (reference sequence). In DNA form, the CDR3 reads TGTGCCAGCAGCCGACGGCTAGGGACAGGGCTCCACGAGCAGTACTTC. It translates to CASSRRLGTGLHEQYF.

V is TRBV18 and J is TRBJ1-5, with no clear D. Trimming cost V 2 bases and J 0 bases, with 14 bases left between them. Germline V gives CDR1 KGHSH, CDR2 LQKENI. This CDR3 contains 17 residues. CDR3 bases: TGTGCCAGCTCACCAGGTGGAACAGTCTCTAGCAATCAGCCCCAGCATTTT. This gives the protein CASSPGGTVSSNQPQHF.

This sequence joins TRBV2 and TRBJ1-3, with TRBD1 as a possible D gene (5 bases). CDR1 and CDR2 from the germline V gene are SNHLY and FYNNEI. With 6 bases removed from V and 3 bases from J, the gap between germline ends came to 12 bases. The CDR3 runs to 14 residues. In nucleotides, the CDR3 is TGTGCCAGCAGCATTCAGACAGATGGAAACACCATATATTTT. This gives the protein CASSIQTDGNTIYF.

V gene TRBV28 combines with J gene TRBJ2-7, with 10 bases fitting TRBD1. From germline, CDR1 is MDHEN and CDR2 SYDVKM. This CDR3 has 14 amino acids. V shed 6 bases and J 5 bases; nucleotides not matched to a gene: 7. This chain's CDR3 is CASSSGQGFHEQYF. In DNA form, the CDR3 reads TGTGCCAGCAGCTCGGGACAGGGGTTCCACGAGCAGTACTTC.